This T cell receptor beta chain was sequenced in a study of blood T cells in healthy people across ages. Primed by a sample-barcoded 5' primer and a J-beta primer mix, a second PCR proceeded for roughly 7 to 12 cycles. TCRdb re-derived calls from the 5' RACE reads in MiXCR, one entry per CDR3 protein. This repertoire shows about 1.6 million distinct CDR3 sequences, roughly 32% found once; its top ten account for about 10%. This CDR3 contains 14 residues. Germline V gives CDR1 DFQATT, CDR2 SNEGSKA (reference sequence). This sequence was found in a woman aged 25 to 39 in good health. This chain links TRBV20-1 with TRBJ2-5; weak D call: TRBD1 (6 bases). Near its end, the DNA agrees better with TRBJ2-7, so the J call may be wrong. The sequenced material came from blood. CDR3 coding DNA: TGCAGTGCTAGAGGACAGGTCTCTCCCCACGAGCAGTACTTC. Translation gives CSARGQVSPHEQYF.